This T cell receptor (beta chain) is from a study of OX40 agonist ivuxolimab in advanced cancers. Study summary: Patients received ivuxolimab, an agonistic anti-OX40 (CD134) antibody. The study, taken as a whole, reports: Doses of 0.1 to 3.0 mg/kg were accompanied by clonal expansion of CD4+ and CD8+ blood T cells by week 6.

The CDR3 contains 15 residues. The germline CDR1 and CDR2 sequences are MNHEY and SMNVEV (reference sequence). With V trimmed by 6 bases and J by 2 bases, 3 bases remained unmatched. Generated by immunoSEQ multiplex PCR, the TCRdb table keeps only in-frame clones and is missing some. The table lists some 100,000 clones, around 93% of them singletons. Of note for this clone: Its antigen is unknown.

The V gene is TRBV27, the J gene TRBJ2-2, with 10 nucleotides matching TRBD1. The input for sequencing was CD4+ or CD8+ T cells sorted from blood, taken in a trial of the OX40 agonist ivuxolimab. The TCR originated in an adult with an advanced solid tumor such as melanoma, head and neck, liver or kidney cancer. CDR3 region: CASRDRGLNTGELFF. The CDR3 nucleotides are TGTGCCAGCAGAGACAGGGGGCTAAACACCGGGGAGCTGTTTTTT.